Following are 10 T cell receptor beta chains from one sample sequenced in a study of T cell responses to AZD1222 COVID-19 vaccine. Measured with immunoSEQ multiplex PCR; TCRdb has only the in-frame clones, and not every one. The repertoire has about 67,000 clones, around 80% of them found once; the top ten carry 20% to 25%. Sequenced material: peripheral blood, taken on day 0 of AZD1222 vaccination. The receptors stem from an adult in good health.

This clone showed up just a few times. The CDR3 DNA follows: TGTGCCAGCAGGAGGATTACAGGGGGCGCGCAGTATTTT. It specifies CASRRITGGAQYF. This chain uses TRBV12-3 or TRBV12-4 with TRBJ2-3, with TRBD1 matching over 9 bases. CDR3 size: 13 residues. J gave up 10 bases and V 6 bases, and 8 bases lay outside the gene matches.

The chain combines TRBV4-2 with TRBJ2-3; 10 bases agree with TRBD2. Per germline, CDR1 LGHNA and CDR2 YNFKEQ. This CDR3 has 15 residues. V dropped 2 bases and J dropped 5; count of bases not matched to a gene: 4. Here the CDR3 DNA reads TGTGCCAGCAGCCAACCTTCTAGCGGGGGAGATACGCAGTATTTT. Residues: CASSQPSSGGDTQYF.

This clone was detected once. The chain is built from TRBV5-6 and TRBJ1-6; 7 positions match TRBD1. CDR3 length: 14 amino acids. J gave up 7 bases and V 5 bases, and 6 bases lay outside the gene matches. CDR1 and CDR2 from the germline V gene are SGHDT and YYEEEE. The CDR3 DNA is TGTGCCAGCAGTTCGCCGGGACAGAATTCACCCCTCCACTTT. Amino acids: CASSSPGQNSPLHF.

The rearrangement uses TRBV19 and TRBJ2-1, with D maybe TRBD1 (5 bases). CDR1 LNHDA and CDR2 SQIVND come from the germline V gene (reference sequence). Trimming removed 1 base at V and 4 bases at J, with 11 bases between. The CDR3 is 15 residues long. CDR3 sequence: CASSIGRVLYNEQFF. Here the CDR3 DNA reads TGTGCCAGTAGTATAGGCAGGGTTTTGTACAATGAGCAGTTCTTC. Full variable domain (rest looked up from reference TRBV19 and TRBJ2-1): DGGITQSPKYLFRKEGQNVTLSCEQNLNHDAMYWYRQDPGQGLRLIYYSQIVNDFQKGDIAEGYSVSREKKESFPLTVTSAQKNPTAFYLCASSIGRVLYNEQFFGPGTRLTVL.

The V gene is TRBV30, the J gene TRBJ1-1; no firm D call. The CDR3 length is 15 residues. Germline CDR1 is GTSNPN and CDR2 is SVGIG (reference sequence). The germline V and J ends were trimmed by 3 bases and 5 bases, with 19 bases remaining between them. The CDR3 loop is CAWRPLLVQTTEAFF. The CDR3 DNA is TGTGCCTGGAGACCACTTCTCGTACAGACGACTGAAGCTTTCTTT.

This clone appeared once. V and J are TRBV30 and TRBJ2-3; D is unclear. CDR3 length: 12 residues. Looked up from germline, CDR1 is GTSNPN and CDR2 is SVGIG (reference sequence). The V end was cut by 0 bases, the J end by 5 bases, with 6 bases between. CDR3 bases: TGTGCCTGGAGTGTACTGGGAGATACGCAGTATTTT. It codes for CAWSVLGDTQYF.

This sequence joins TRBV5-8 and TRBJ1-2; D is uncertain. The germline V and J ends were trimmed by 0 bases and 6 bases, with 3 bases remaining between them. The CDR3 is made up of 11 amino acids. Germline V gene lookup returns CDR1 SGHTS and CDR2 YDEGEE. The CDR3, as DNA: TGTGCCAGCAGCTTGGTGAATGGCTACACCTTC. It is translated as CASSLVNGYTF.

By its share, this clone is medium-sized. This chain links TRBV5-5 with TRBJ1-2; the D is unclear. Per the germline V gene, CDR1 is SGHKS and CDR2 is YYEKEE (reference sequence). V was cut by 0 bases and J by 5 bases, with 8 bases left in between. The CDR3 has 13 residues. The CDR3 is CASSLEVVYGYTF. DNA for the CDR3: TGTGCCAGCAGCTTGGAGGTAGTATATGGCTACACCTTC. Drawing the rest from reference TRBV5-5 and TRBJ1-2, the complete variable domain is DAGVTQSPTHLIKTRGQQVTLRCSPISGHKSVSWYQQVLGQGPQFIFQYYEKEERGRGNFPDRFSARQFPNYSSELNVNALLLGDSALYLCASSLEVVYGYTFGSGTRLTVV.

V and J are TRBV16 and TRBJ1-4; 7 positions agree with TRBD1. From germline, CDR1 is KGHSY and CDR2 FQNENV. There are 14 residues in the CDR3. V dropped 4 bases and J dropped 11; count of bases not matched to a gene: 10. The CDR3 reads CASSPIDRVEKLFF. The CDR3 DNA sequence: TGTGCCAGCAGCCCCATCGACAGGGTCGAGAAACTGTTTTTT.

The chain has TRBV7-2 and TRBJ1-2; no reliable D call. The V gene's germline CDR1 is SGHTA and CDR2 FQGNSA. Trimming removed 1 base at V and 4 bases at J, with 7 bases between. The CDR3 is 13 residues long. The CDR3 nucleotides are TGTGCCAGCAGCTTAGGAGGGTCCTATGGCTACACCTTC. Its translation is CASSLGGSYGYTF. Together with reference TRBV7-2 and TRBJ1-2, the CDR3 gives the full variable domain: GAGVSQSPSNKVTEKGKDVELRCDPISGHTALYWYRQSLGQGLEFLIYFQGNSAPDKSGLPSDRFSAERTGGSVSTLTIQRTQQEDSAVYLCASSLGGSYGYTFGSGTRLTVV.